This T cell receptor beta chain was sequenced for a study of blood T cell repertoires in COVID-19. Turning to the study itself: COVID-19 samples collected from the United States, Italy and Spain covered acute and convalescent phases. Sources were T cells, B-cell-depleted T cells, or PBMCs; the material itself was cDNA or gDNA.

J lost 3 bases, V lost 0 bases, and 1 base had no gene match. The CDR3 loop spans 14 amino acids. CDR1 and CDR2 (germline): MNHEY, SVGAGI. How the authors handled the data: By means of reference gene primer amplification, nucleated cell counts were estimated. The table came from immunoSEQ multiplex PCR; TCRdb's copy has only in-frame clones and leaves some out. The V and J calls and clone size come from that table; D and trimming were worked out from the DNA. The data hold fewer than 300,000 clones, with 86% observed a single time. The clonotype comes from a middle-aged man who had recovered from COVID-19. The specimen sequenced was peripheral blood. V is TRBV6-5 and J is TRBJ2-7; TRBD1 aligns across 8 bases. Here the CDR3 reads CASSYSGQGYEQYF. CDR3 DNA: TGTGCCAGCAGTTACTCCGGACAGGGCTACGAGCAGTACTTC.